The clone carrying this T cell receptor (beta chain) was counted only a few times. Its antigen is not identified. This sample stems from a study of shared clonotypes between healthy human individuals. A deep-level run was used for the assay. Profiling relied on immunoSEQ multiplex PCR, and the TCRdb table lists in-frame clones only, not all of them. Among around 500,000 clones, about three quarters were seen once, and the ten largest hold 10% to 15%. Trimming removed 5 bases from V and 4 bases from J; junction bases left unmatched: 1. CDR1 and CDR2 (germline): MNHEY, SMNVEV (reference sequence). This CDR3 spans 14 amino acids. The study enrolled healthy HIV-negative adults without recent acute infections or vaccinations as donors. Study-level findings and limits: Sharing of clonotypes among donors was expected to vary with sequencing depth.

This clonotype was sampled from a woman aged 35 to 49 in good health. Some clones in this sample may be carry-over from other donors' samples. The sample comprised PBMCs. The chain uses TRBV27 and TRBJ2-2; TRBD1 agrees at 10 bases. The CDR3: CASSRTGGTGELFF. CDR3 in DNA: TGTGCCAGCAGTAGGACAGGGGGCACCGGGGAGCTGTTTTTT.